Listed here are 14 T cell receptor beta chains from one sample, sequenced in a study of human T cells and chemical hapten exposure. Time point noted: patch test 3, about 24 weeks after DPC sensitization. Treatment: therapeutic diphenylcyclopropenone sensitization with weekly scalp DPC. TCRdb passed the RACE reads through MiXCR, listing each CDR3 protein once. The sample lists 85,000 to 100,000 distinct CDR3 sequences, around 25% occurring once. This sample comprised whole blood, obtained in connection with sensitization to the hapten diphenylcyclopropenone (DPC). The receptors originated from a middle-aged man with alopecia areata. Some clones in this sample may be carry-over from other donors' samples.

The chain links TRBV7-3 to TRBJ2-7, with D perhaps matching TRBD1 (6 bases). The ends were cut back, 3 bases at V and 4 bases at J, with 10 bases in the middle. The CDR3 sequence is 13 residues long. Germline V gene data show CDR1 as SGHTA and CDR2 as FQGTGA. CDR3 nucleotides: TGTGCCAGCAGCTTTAACCAGGGGTACGAGCAGTACTTC. It is translated as CASSFNQGYEQYF.

The chain joins TRBV20-1 to TRBJ2-7, with no clear D. Trimming took off 0 bases at V and 9 bases at J, with 12 bases between the two ends. In germline, CDR1 is DFQATT, CDR2 SNEGSKA (reference sequence). The CDR3 runs 12 residues. CDR3 region: CSARDSEVGQYF. The CDR3 DNA follows: TGCAGTGCTAGAGATTCCGAAGTTGGGCAGTACTTC.

This clonotype was found a few times. The genes are TRBV20-1 and TRBJ1-5, with D possibly matching TRBD1 (5 bases). Germline CDR1 and CDR2: DFQATT and SNEGSKA (reference sequence). The ends were cut back, 5 bases at V and 4 bases at J, with 15 bases in the middle. This CDR3 is built from 14 residues. The CDR3 DNA reads TGCAGTGCTCTACCTCCGGGACTTAATCAGCCCCAGCATTTT. This codes for CSALPPGLNQPQHF.

V gene TRBV3-1 combines with J gene TRBJ2-1, with TRBD1 identical over 10 bases. Germline CDR1 is LGHDT and CDR2 is YNNKEL (reference sequence). The CDR3 runs to 16 residues. With V trimmed by 4 bases and J by 7 bases, 10 bases remained unmatched. The CDR3: CASSPAGTGVRNEQFF. The CDR3 coding sequence is TGTGCCAGCAGCCCTGCCGGGACAGGGGTAAGGAATGAGCAGTTCTTC.

This chain uses TRBV28 with TRBJ2-3, with a weak D call TRBD1 (6 bases). V lost 3 bases and J lost 2, with 15 bases in between. The CDR3 covers 16 residues. Germline loops: CDR1 MDHEN, CDR2 SYDVKM. The CDR3 protein is CASSFGSWGLTDTQYF. The CDR3 nucleotides are TGTGCCAGCAGTTTTGGAAGCTGGGGGCTCACAGATACGCAGTATTTT.

In this sample, this clonotype turned up a few times. The DNA of the CDR3 is TGTGCCAGCCGGAGGAGCGGGAGAGGGACAGATACGCAGTATTTT. Translation gives CASRRSGRGTDTQYF. V usage is TRBV28 and J usage is TRBJ2-3; 8 bases agree with TRBD2. Germline-derived CDR1 and CDR2 are MDHEN and SYDVKM. The CDR3 is 15 amino acids. The V gene end was trimmed by 8 bases and the J gene end by 3 bases; junction bases not matched to a gene: 10. The whole variable domain, filled in from reference TRBV28 and TRBJ2-3, reads DVKVTQSSRYLVKRTGEKVFLECVQDMDHENMFWYRQDPGLGLRLIYFSYDVKMKEKGDIPEGYSVSREKKERFSLILESASTNQTSMYLCASRRSGRGTDTQYFGPGTRLTVL.

This clonotype was seen only a few times. V gene TRBV27 combines with J gene TRBJ2-7, with TRBD2 as a possible D gene (5 bases). Germline V CDR1 and CDR2: MNHEY, SMNVEV (reference sequence). There are 14 residues in the CDR3. The ends were cut back, 3 bases at V and 3 bases at J, with 12 bases in the middle. The CDR3 DNA reads as TGTGCCAGCAGTTTTCACGGGGAGAGCTACGAGCAGTACTTC. Protein sequence: CASSFHGESYEQYF.

This rearrangement joins TRBV5-1 to TRBJ2-7; tentative D call: TRBD1 (6 bases). V dropped 4 bases and J dropped 0 bases, with 8 bases sitting between them. This CDR3 spans 13 amino acids. Germline V lookup: CDR1 SGHRS, CDR2 YFSETQ. In DNA, the CDR3 is TGCGCCAGCAGCCGACAGGACTCCTACGAGCAGTACTTC. This sequence encodes CASSRQDSYEQYF.

V gene TRBV18 combines with J gene TRBJ2-3; TRBD2 might be the D (5 bases). The germline V and J ends were trimmed by 3 bases and 2 bases, with 12 bases remaining between them. CDR3 length equals 15 residues. Germline loops: CDR1 KGHSH, CDR2 LQKENI. CDR3 residues: CASSPRVLNTDTQYF. The CDR3 nucleotides are TGTGCCAGCTCACCGAGGGTCCTAAACACAGATACGCAGTATTTT. Looking up the rest from reference TRBV18 and TRBJ2-3 gives the full variable domain: NAGVMQNPRHLVRRRGQEARLRCSPMKGHSHVYWYRQLPEEGLKFMVYLQKENIIDESGMPKERFSAEFPKEGPSILRIQQVVRGDSAAYFCASSPRVLNTDTQYFGPGTRLTVL.

The chain couples TRBV7-3 to TRBJ2-2; a possible D gene is TRBD1 (7 bases). The germline V gene encodes CDR1 SGHTA and CDR2 FQGTGA. The V and J ends lost 4 bases and 6 bases respectively, with 15 bases between them. The CDR3 sequence is 15 residues long. The CDR3 DNA sequence: TGTGCCAGCAGCTCAGGGGGGTGGAGGGCCGGGGAGCTGTTTTTT. This codes for CASSSGGWRAGELFF.

This clonotype has more than one count but fewer than ten. V gene TRBV28 combines with J gene TRBJ2-7, with TRBD2 as a possible D gene (6 bases). CDR1 is MDHEN and CDR2 is SYDVKM in the germline V gene. This CDR3 spans 15 amino acids. V dropped 5 bases and J dropped 7 bases, with 21 bases sitting between them. CDR3 sequence: CASSTPRRLGPEQYF. The DNA for the CDR3 is TGTGCCAGCAGTACCCCCCGCCGACTAGGTCCAGAGCAGTACTTC.

V gene TRBV6-5 combines with J gene TRBJ1-5, with a weak D call TRBD1 (5 bases). The ends were cut back, 2 bases at V and 3 bases at J, with 8 bases in the middle. Germline V gene lookup returns CDR1 MNHEY and CDR2 SVGAGI. The CDR3 has 14 amino acids. The CDR3 sequence is CASSYRGYNQPQHF. CDR3 DNA sequence: TGTGCCAGCAGTTACCGGGGGTACAATCAGCCCCAGCATTTT.

In its sample, this clonotype was seen a few times. The chain couples TRBV6-2 or TRBV6-3 to TRBJ2-1, with a possible D match to TRBD2 (6 bases). Trimming took 9 bases from V and 7 from J, leaving 22 bases between them. The CDR3 extends over 15 amino acids. CDR1 is MNHEY, CDR2 SVGEGT, per germline. The CDR3 here is CASKGGTKSRNEQFF. As DNA, the CDR3 is TGTGCCAGTAAGGGAGGAACTAAATCTAGAAATGAGCAGTTCTTC.

This sequence joins TRBV6-2 or TRBV6-3 and TRBJ2-1, with 12 bases aligning to TRBD2. Trimming at V came to 5 bases and at J to 0 bases, leaving 5 bases not matched to a gene. Germline V gene sequence: CDR1 MNHEY, CDR2 SVGEGT. The CDR3 sequence is 17 residues long. The CDR3 sequence: CASSLRTSGTSYNEQFF. CDR3 nucleotides: TGTGCCAGCAGTCTACGGACTAGCGGGACCTCCTACAATGAGCAGTTCTTC.